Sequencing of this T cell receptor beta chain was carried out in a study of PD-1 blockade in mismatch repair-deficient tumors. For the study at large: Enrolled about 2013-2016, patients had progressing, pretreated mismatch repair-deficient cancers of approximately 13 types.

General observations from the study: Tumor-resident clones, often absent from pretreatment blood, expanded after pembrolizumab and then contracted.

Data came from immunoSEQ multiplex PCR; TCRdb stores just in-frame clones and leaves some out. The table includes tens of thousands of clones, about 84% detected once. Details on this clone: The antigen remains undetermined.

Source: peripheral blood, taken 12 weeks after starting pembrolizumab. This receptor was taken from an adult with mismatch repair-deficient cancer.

CDR3 loop: CASSRWGAKTQYF. The CDR3 region has the DNA TGTGCCAGCAGCCGTTGGGGCGCGAAGACCCAGTACTTC. The gene calls are TRBV7-2 and TRBJ2-5, with D tentatively TRBD1 (5 bases). Per the germline V gene, CDR1 is SGHTA and CDR2 is FQGNSA. The CDR3 is 13 residues long. V was pared by 5 bases and J by 6 bases, with 13 bases between.